This T cell receptor (beta chain) is drawn from a study of regulatory T cells in long-lasting Graves disease. Study results and limitations: The study found lower TCR diversity in persistent Graves' patients than in newly diagnosed ones. Persistent patients had a count of shared public clonotypes (about 2,500) that exceeded that of new patients (around 910).

iRepertoire HTBI primers and Arm-PCR of CDR3 regions built TCR beta libraries. TCRdb reanalysed the multiplex PCR reads using MiXCR and keeps one entry per CDR3 protein. The sample lists approximately 690,000 distinct CDR3 sequences; 30% were seen once. Time point specified: persistent/refractory GD, antithyroid drugs over 5 years with positive TRAb. The TCR library was prepared using RNA isolated from PBMCs. Concerning this clonotype itself: The target antigen is unknown.

Germline CDR1 SGHVS, CDR2 FNYEAQ. The CDR3 length is 14 residues. Trimming pared 4 bases from V and 0 bases from J, leaving 7 bases between. The clonotype comes from a female donor with Graves disease. Sequences were derived from peripheral blood mononuclear cells (PBMCs), sampled when the disease was refractory, from a patient treated with antithyroid drugs. The gene calls are TRBV7-6 and TRBJ1-3; D uncertain. The chain's CDR3 is CASSSSRSGNTIYF. For the CDR3, the DNA is TGTGCCAGCAGCTCCAGCCGCTCTGGAAACACCATATATTTT.